This T cell receptor beta chain was captured by sequencing in a study of Ad26.COV2.S vaccination and SARS-CoV-2 variants. Study-level background: Donor had been placed in the Ad26.COV2.S arm of the COV1001 trial. Ad26.COV2.S was injected intramuscularly once or twice, 56 days apart.

The CDR3 is made up of 16 amino acids. The V end lost 0 bases, the J end lost 8 bases, and 17 bases lay between the germline ends. Per the germline V gene, CDR1 is MNHEY and CDR2 is SVGEGT. Turning to this clone: Its specificity is not known.

Sequencing used immunoSEQ multiplex PCR; TCRdb keeps in-frame clones, though not all of them. This sample has 450,000 to 550,000 clones, with about 88% found just once. Treatment specified: roughly 19 received Ad26.COV2.S at low or high dose, single or two shots; roughly 5 received placebo; per-sample allocation not given. After the first vaccine or placebo injection, samples were drawn on day 63. In Boston, the donor was an adult between 18-55 years of age. Study-wide points: There was a possibility that the TCR breadth and depth analyses underestimated total T cell responses.

The V and J genes are TRBV6-2 or TRBV6-3 and TRBJ2-1, with D possibly being TRBD1 (5 bases). The receptor was derived from a person between 18 and 65 years old who received the Ad26.COV2.S COVID-19 vaccine or a placebo. Sequencing was performed on peripheral blood, taken in a trial of Ad26.COV2.S vaccine versus placebo. The CDR3 DNA follows: TGTGCCAGCAGTTACTCGAGGCTTTTCAGGGCGGATGAGCAGTTCTTC. It is translated as CASSYSRLFRADEQFF.